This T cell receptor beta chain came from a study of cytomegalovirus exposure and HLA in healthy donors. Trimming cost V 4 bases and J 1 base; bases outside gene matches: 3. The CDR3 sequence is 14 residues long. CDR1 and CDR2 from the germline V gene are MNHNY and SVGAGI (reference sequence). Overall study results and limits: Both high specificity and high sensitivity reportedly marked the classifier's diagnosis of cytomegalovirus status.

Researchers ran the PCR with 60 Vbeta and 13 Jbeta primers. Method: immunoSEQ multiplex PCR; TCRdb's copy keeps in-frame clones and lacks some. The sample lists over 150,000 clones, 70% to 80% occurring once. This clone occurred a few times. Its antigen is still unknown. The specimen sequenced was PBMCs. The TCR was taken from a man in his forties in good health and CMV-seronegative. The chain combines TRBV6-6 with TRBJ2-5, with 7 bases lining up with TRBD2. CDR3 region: CASSSTSFQETQYF. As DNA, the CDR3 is TGTGCCAGCAGTTCGACTAGCTTCCAAGAGACCCAGTACTTC.